The clone carrying this T cell receptor beta chain was observed a single time. The data derive from a study of blood T cell repertoires in COVID-19. On the study more broadly: Acute and convalescent COVID-19 samples came from the United States, Italy and Spain. The analysed material was cDNA or gDNA that came from T cells, B-cell-depleted T cells, or PBMCs.

Trimming shortened V by 4 bases and J by 4 bases, and 14 bases separated the two germline ends. The CDR3 covers 14 residues. CDR1 SGHRS and CDR2 YFSETQ come from the germline V gene. Original processing notes: Using reference gene primer amplification, nucleated cell counts were estimated. Only in-frame clones appear in the TCRdb table, and some are missing; sequencing was by immunoSEQ multiplex PCR. That table furnishes V, J and clone size, whereas the DNA furnished D and trimming. The repertoire holds around 150,000 clones, with approximately 92% as singletons. The TCR comes from a man aged 25-45 years with COVID-19, enrolled during active disease. The V and J genes are TRBV5-1 and TRBJ1-2; D is undetermined. The sample taken for sequencing was peripheral blood. CDR3 sequence (DNA): TGCGCCAGCAGCCCCGGGAGCGAGGTCTATGGCTACACCTTC. This translates into CASSPGSEVYGYTF.